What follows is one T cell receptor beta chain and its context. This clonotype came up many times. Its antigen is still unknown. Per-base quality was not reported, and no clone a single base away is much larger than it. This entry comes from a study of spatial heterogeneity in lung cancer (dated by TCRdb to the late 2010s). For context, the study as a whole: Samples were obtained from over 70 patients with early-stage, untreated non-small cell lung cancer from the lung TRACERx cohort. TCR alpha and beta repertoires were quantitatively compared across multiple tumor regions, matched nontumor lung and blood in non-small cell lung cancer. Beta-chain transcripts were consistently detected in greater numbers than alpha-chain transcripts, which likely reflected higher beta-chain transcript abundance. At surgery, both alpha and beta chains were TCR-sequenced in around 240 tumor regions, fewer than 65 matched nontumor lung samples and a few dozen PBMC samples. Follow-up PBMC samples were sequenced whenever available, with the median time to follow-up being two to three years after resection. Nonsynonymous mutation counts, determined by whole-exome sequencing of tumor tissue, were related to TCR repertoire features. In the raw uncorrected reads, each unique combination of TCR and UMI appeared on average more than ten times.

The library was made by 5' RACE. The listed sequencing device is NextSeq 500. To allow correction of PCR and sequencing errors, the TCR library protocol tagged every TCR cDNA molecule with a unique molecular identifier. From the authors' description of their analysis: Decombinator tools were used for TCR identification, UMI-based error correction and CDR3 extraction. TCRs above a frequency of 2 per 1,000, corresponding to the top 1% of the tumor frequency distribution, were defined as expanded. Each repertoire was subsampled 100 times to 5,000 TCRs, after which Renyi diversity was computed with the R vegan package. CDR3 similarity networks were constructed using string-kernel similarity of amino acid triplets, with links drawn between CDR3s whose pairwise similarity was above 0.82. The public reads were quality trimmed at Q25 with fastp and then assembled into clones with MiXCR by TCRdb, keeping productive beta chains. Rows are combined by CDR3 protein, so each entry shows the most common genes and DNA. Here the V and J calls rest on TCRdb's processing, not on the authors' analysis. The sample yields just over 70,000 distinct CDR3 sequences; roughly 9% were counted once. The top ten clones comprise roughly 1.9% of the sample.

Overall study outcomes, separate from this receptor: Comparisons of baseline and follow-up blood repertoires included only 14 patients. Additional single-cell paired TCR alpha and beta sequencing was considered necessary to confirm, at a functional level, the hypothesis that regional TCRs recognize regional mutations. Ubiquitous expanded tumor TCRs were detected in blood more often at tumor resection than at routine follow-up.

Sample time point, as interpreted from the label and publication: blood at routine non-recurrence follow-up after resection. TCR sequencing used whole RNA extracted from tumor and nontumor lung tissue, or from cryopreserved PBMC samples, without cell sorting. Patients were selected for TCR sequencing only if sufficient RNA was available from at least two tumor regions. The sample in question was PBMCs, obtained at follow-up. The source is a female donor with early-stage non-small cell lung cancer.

The DNA is TGTGCCAGCAGCCAAGATGTCAGCTCCTATAATTCACCCCTCCACTTT. Its amino acids are CASSQDVSSYNSPLHF. The sequence joins TRBV4-2 to TRBJ1-6; the D gene cannot be resolved reliably. There are 16 amino acids in the CDR3, from cysteine to phenylalanine inclusive. Only the CDR3 DNA stays, 48 bases, in frame from base 1. The germline V gene specifies LGHNA as CDR1 and YNFKEQ as CDR2. Trimming costs V 0 bases and J 0 bases, and their ends lie 6 bases apart.